These 2 T cell receptor beta chains share one sample of origin, sequenced in a study. TCRdb independently ran MiXCR on the 5' RACE reads; one entry per CDR3 protein. The sample carries roughly 8,200 distinct CDR3 sequences, around half recorded once. Sequencing input: memory CD4+ T cells sorted from a lymph node. Specified subset: memory CD4+ T cells, CD4+CD45RO+CD25-. The receptors stem from a female donor with breast cancer.

The chain recombines TRBV7-3 with TRBJ1-1; D uncertain. The CDR3 consists of 15 residues. The germline CDR1 and CDR2 sequences are SGHTA and FQGTGA. Trimming stripped 6 bases from V and 4 bases from J, with 18 bases between. CDR3 DNA: TGTGCCAGCAGGAGTTCCCCTTCCAGAGCCACTGAAGCTTTCTTT. Its protein is CASRSSPSRATEAFF.

The chain is built from TRBV29-1 and TRBJ2-5, with D tentatively TRBD2 (6 bases). This CDR3 is built from 10 residues. V lost 7 bases to trimming and J lost 9 bases, with 12 bases between them. Per the germline V gene, CDR1 is SQVTM and CDR2 is ANQGSEA. The CDR3 DNA reads as TGCAGCGCATGGGGGGACTCCCAGTACTTC. As protein: CSAWGDSQYF.